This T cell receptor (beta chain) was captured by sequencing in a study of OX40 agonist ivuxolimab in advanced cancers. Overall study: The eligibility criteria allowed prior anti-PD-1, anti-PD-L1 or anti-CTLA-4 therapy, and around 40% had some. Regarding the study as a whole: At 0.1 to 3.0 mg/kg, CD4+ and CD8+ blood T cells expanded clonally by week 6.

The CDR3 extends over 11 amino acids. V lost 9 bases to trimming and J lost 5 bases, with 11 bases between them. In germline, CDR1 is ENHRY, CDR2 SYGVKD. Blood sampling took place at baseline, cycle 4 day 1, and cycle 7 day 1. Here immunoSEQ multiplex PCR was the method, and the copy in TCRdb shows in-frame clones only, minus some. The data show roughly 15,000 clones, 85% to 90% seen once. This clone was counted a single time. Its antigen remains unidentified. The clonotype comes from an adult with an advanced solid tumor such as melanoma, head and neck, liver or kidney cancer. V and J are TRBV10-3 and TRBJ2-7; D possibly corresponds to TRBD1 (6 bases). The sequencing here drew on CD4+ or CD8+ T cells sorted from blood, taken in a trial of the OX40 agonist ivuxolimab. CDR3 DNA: TGTGCCATAAAGACAGGTAACGAGCAGTACTTC. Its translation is CAIKTGNEQYF.